This TCR beta chain was captured by sequencing in a study of response to subunit inactivated influenza vaccine. This clonotype was seen ten or more times. MiXCR was run by TCRdb on the RT-PCR reads, yielding one entry per CDR3 protein. The sample has 150,000 to 200,000 distinct CDR3 sequences, about an eighth seen once. Germline V gene data show CDR1 as SQVTM and CDR2 as ANQGSEA. Trimming at V came to 4 bases and at J to 8 bases, leaving 13 bases not matched to a gene. The CDR3 contains 15 residues. The sample was also linked to a second study, of T cells expressing NK-cell markers. That work adds: Libraries used 5'RACE template switching adding universal primer site and UMIs. Sequencing of TCR beta repertoires drew on sorted CD3+CD56+NKG2C+, CD3+CD56+NKG2C- and CD3+CD56-NKG2C+ T cells. Seropositivity for HCMV was found in seven of the eight sequenced donors, with one seronegative. The share of CD8+ T cells held by dominant NKG2C+ clonotypes was roughly 1.0-8% in several donors.

This sample comprised CD8+ T cells sorted from PBMCs, obtained roughly 13 days after vaccination. This clonotype was obtained from a middle-aged man who received an inactivated influenza vaccine. The chain carries TRBV29-1 and TRBJ2-1; 8 bases fit TRBD2. CDR3 in DNA: TGCAGCGTTGTCACCGGGACTAGAATCGACTATGAGCAGTTCTTC. Translation: CSVVTGTRIDYEQFF.